This T cell receptor beta chain stems from a study of cytomegalovirus exposure and HLA in healthy donors. Study background: In terms of ancestry, the Caucasian-associated cluster contained about four fifths of the roughly 360 genotyped donors.

Concerning this clone itself: The antigen remains unidentified.

The primer mix had 60 Vbeta and 13 Jbeta primers. Profiling relied on immunoSEQ multiplex PCR, and the TCRdb table lists in-frame clones only, not all of them. The repertoire holds 150,000 to 180,000 clones, with more than 75% as singletons. Germline CDR1 reads MNHEY; CDR2 reads SVGAGI. The CDR3 has 16 residues. The junction had 7 bases not matched to a gene; V was cut back by 2 bases and J by 1 base. Study observations and caveats: Earlier results showed most TCR beta V segments being productive about 90% or about 30% of the time.

Material: PBMCs. The chain combines TRBV6-5 with TRBJ1-1; 7 bases fit TRBD1. The sequence derives from a man aged 30 to 39 in good health and CMV-seropositive. CDR3 nucleotide sequence: TGTGCCAGCAGTTACAGTAGGGGGCTGGGGAACACTGAAGCTTTCTTT. Residues: CASSYSRGLGNTEAFF.